This T cell receptor (beta chain) was recorded in a study of Graves' ophthalmopathy and Graves' hyperthyroidism. Hyperthyroidism in these 18- to 65-year-old patients was newly diagnosed, lasting under 2 months. The CDR3 runs to 13 residues. Germline V gene sequence: CDR1 LNHNV, CDR2 YYDKDF (reference sequence). Deletions cut 5 bases from V and 5 bases from J, with 13 bases between. General study points: Forecasting of ophthalmopathy progression by the model achieved approximately 70% sensitivity and roughly 72% specificity. Most thyroid clonotypes with frequency above 0.001 were detected in blood too.

This clonotype has ten or more counts. No antigen is known for it. Amplification from RNA transcripts yielded the TCR beta CDR3 regions. Second-round multiplex PCR followed a first-round RT-PCR using HTBI primers. From the multiplex PCR reads, TCRdb called clonotypes with MiXCR, one entry per CDR3 protein. The data hold roughly 410,000 distinct CDR3 sequences, with 15% observed a single time. The chain recombines TRBV15 with TRBJ2-7; possibly TRBD1 for D (6 bases). The clonotype comes from a young woman with stable Graves' hyperthyroidism. Sequenced input: peripheral blood. For the CDR3, the DNA is TGTGCCACCAGCGTCCGGCAGGGGAACGAGCAGTACTTC. It yields the protein CATSVRQGNEQYF.